This T cell receptor (beta chain) originates from a study of vaccination and CD4 T cells after COVID-19. For the study at large: Timing of post-vaccine sample collection was a median 72 days after dose two, with a range of 14 to 241. The authors gave control cultures a CEFX pool, an HIV-1 Nef pool, or no peptide.

This clonotype was found a few times. Its antigen is undetermined. CDR1 is SQVTM, CDR2 ANQGSEA, per germline. Trimming shortened V by 4 bases and J by 7 bases, and 22 bases separated the two germline ends. CDR3 size: 15 residues. Documented treatment: roughly 11-day PBMC culture with coronavirus spike peptide pools or control peptides (ViraFEST assay). Cultured CD4+ T-cell DNA underwent Oncomine TCR Beta short-read sequencing. TCRdb used MiXCR to reprocess the PCR reads, holding one entry per CDR3 protein. The sample holds about 27,000 distinct CDR3 sequences, less than 80% seen once. Specimen: CD4+ T cells from blood, cultured in vitro, collected after SARS-CoV-2 vaccination. This clonotype was sampled from a human donor who received a COVID-19 vaccine. The rearrangement uses TRBV29-1 and TRBJ1-2; D is unresolved. This CDR3 is CSVGTPGRVQSGYTF. The CDR3 bases are TGCAGCGTTGGAACCCCGGGGAGGGTGCAGTCTGGCTACACCTTC.